This T cell receptor beta chain was observed in a study of blood T cell repertoires in COVID-19. For the study at large: COVID-19 samples from acute and convalescent phases originated in the United States, Italy and Spain.

The CDR3 loop spans 16 amino acids. V was pared by 0 bases and J by 4 bases, with 13 bases between. CDR1 is MGHRA and CDR2 is YSYEKL in the germline V gene. In the authors' workflow: Scientists estimated how many nucleated cells there were by amplifying reference gene primers. The assay was immunoSEQ multiplex PCR, and TCRdb's table has in-frame clones only and misses some. For V, J and clone size, that table is used; D and trimming come from the DNA. This sample has fewer than 200,000 clones, with roughly 79% found just once. While infection was still active, Seattle patients were enrolled and then followed longitudinally.

The J gene is TRBJ1-5, the V gene TRBV4-1; D unresolved. Sequencing was done on a sample of peripheral blood. The source is a woman between 35 and 50 years old with COVID-19, enrolled during active disease. The CDR3, as DNA: TGCGCCAGCAGCCAAGACCTCGATGTCAGTAATCAGCCCCAGCATTTT. Translated: CASSQDLDVSNQPQHF.